This T cell receptor (beta chain) was sequenced in a study of cytomegalovirus exposure and HLA in healthy donors. Findings of the study overall: It was assumed in the presence/absence analyses that sequencing depth was roughly uniform across donors. Being productive about 90% or about 30% of the time was typical of most TCR beta V segments in an earlier analysis. Later analysis revealed greater clonal expansion in HLA-associated TCR beta chains than in equally common others.

Primers included in the PCR were 60 Vbeta and 13 Jbeta primers. Measured with immunoSEQ multiplex PCR; TCRdb has only the in-frame clones, and not every one. This table has approximately 220,000 clones, 80% to 90% appearing once. Germline V CDR1 and CDR2: SEHNR, FQNEAQ (reference sequence). The germline V and J ends were trimmed by 1 base and 8 bases, with 14 bases remaining between them. This CDR3 has 14 amino acids. About this clone: Its matching antigen is unknown.

The sample consisted of PBMCs. The source is a man younger than 40 in good health and CMV-seronegative. The chain joins TRBV7-9 to TRBJ1-1; D remains unclear. The CDR3 coding sequence is TGTGCCAGCAGCTTAGATTCTCGTAATCGGGAAGCTTTCTTT. Protein: CASSLDSRNREAFF.